Shown below are 19 T cell receptor beta chains from a single sample sequenced in a study of blood T cell repertoires in COVID-19. Only in-frame clones appear in the TCRdb table, and some are missing; sequencing was by immunoSEQ multiplex PCR. The table shows under 200,000 clones, with about 89% occurring only once. Source material: PBMCs or T cells enriched from blood (not recorded which). All receptors come from a woman aged 18-30 years who had recovered from COVID-19.

The V gene is TRBV27, the J gene TRBJ1-1; TRBD1 matches 10 bases. The CDR3 is made up of 16 amino acids. The V and J ends lost 3 bases and 1 base, in that order; junction bases with no gene match: 5. Germline CDR1 and CDR2: MNHEY and SMNVEV (reference sequence). The CDR3 DNA follows: TGTGCCAGCAGTTTCGGGACAGGGGCCGGGAACACTGAAGCTTTCTTT. This sequence encodes CASSFGTGAGNTEAFF.

The chain employs TRBV19 and TRBJ1-5; possibly TRBD1 for D (5 bases). Germline CDR1 reads LNHDA; CDR2 reads SQIVND (reference sequence). V was pared by 6 bases and J by 4 bases, with 16 bases between. The length of the CDR3 is 15 residues. The CDR3 sequence is CASRKGWERNQPQHF. The CDR3 DNA reads TGTGCCAGTAGAAAGGGGTGGGAAAGGAATCAGCCCCAGCATTTT.

The chain is built from TRBV11-2 and TRBJ2-2; D gene unclear. Germline values: CDR1 SGHAT, CDR2 FQNNGV. There are 14 residues in the CDR3. V was clipped by 1 base and J by 1 base, with 4 bases between them. The chain's CDR3 is CASSLVRNTGELFF. CDR3 sequence (DNA): TGTGCCAGCAGCTTAGTTCGGAACACCGGGGAGCTGTTTTTT.

The rearrangement joins TRBV15 to TRBJ2-1; 12 nucleotides match TRBD2. CDR3 length: 15 amino acids. V shed 1 base, J shed 5 bases, and the junction held 0 bases outside the gene matches. The V gene's germline CDR1 is LNHNV and CDR2 YYDKDF (reference sequence). The CDR3 reads CATSRGLAGDNEQFF. The CDR3 DNA sequence: TGTGCCACCAGCAGAGGACTAGCGGGAGACAATGAGCAGTTCTTC.

The chain employs TRBV6-5 and TRBJ1-4; perhaps TRBD1 as D (6 bases). Trimming stripped 5 bases from V and 6 bases from J, with 16 bases between. Germline loops: CDR1 MNHEY, CDR2 SVGAGI. The CDR3 extends over 15 amino acids. The CDR3 DNA is TGTGCCAGCAGTCCCCGGGGCAGGGGCTATGAAAAACTGTTTTTT. Translating it yields CASSPRGRGYEKLFF.

The V gene is TRBV4-2, the J gene TRBJ2-1, with 13 bases lining up with TRBD2. The V and J ends lost 0 bases and 6 bases, in that order; junction bases with no gene match: 5. The CDR3 is 17 amino acids. Germline assignment: CDR1 LGHNA and CDR2 YNFKEQ. The chain's CDR3 is CASSQEPGTSGTNEQFF. The CDR3 nucleotides read TGTGCCAGCAGCCAAGAGCCAGGGACTAGCGGGACCAATGAGCAGTTCTTC.

The chain couples TRBV5-1 to TRBJ2-7; 7 bases fit TRBD1. Germline V gives CDR1 SGHRS, CDR2 YFSETQ. The length of the CDR3 is 12 residues. V shed 4 bases and J 5 bases; nucleotides not matched to a gene: 3. In DNA, the CDR3 is TGCGCCAGCAGCACAACAGGGGACGAGCAGTACTTC. Translation: CASSTTGDEQYF.

This clone was counted once. This chain uses TRBV4-1 with TRBJ2-5, with a possible D match to TRBD2 (6 bases). Germline V gene lookup returns CDR1 MGHRA and CDR2 YSYEKL. CDR3 size: 13 residues. V lost 5 bases, J lost 3 bases, and 10 bases lay in between. CDR3 nucleotide sequence: TGCGCCAGCAGCAAGGGACTTGAAGAGACCCAGTACTTC. This codes for CASSKGLEETQYF.

The DNA of the CDR3 is TGCGCCAGCAGCCTCCTACTTTCCGGGAACAATGAGCAGTTCTTC. Its protein product is CASSLLLSGNNEQFF. The V and J genes are TRBV5-1 and TRBJ2-1; perhaps TRBD2 as D (5 bases). Germline V CDR1 and CDR2: SGHRS, YFSETQ. The CDR3 has 15 amino acids. The V gene lost 4 bases and the J gene lost 5 bases, with 16 bases spanning the gap.

V usage is TRBV6-5 and J usage is TRBJ2-3, with 14 bases lining up with TRBD2. This CDR3 contains 14 residues. The V segment lost 6 bases and the J segment 5 bases; nucleotides outside the gene matches: 1. Germline CDR1 MNHEY, CDR2 SVGAGI. The CDR3 loop is CASRGLAGGDTQYF. DNA for the CDR3: TGTGCCAGCAGAGGACTAGCGGGAGGAGATACGCAGTATTTT.

The V gene is TRBV27, the J gene TRBJ2-3; 12 bases are shared with TRBD2. Germline trimming cut 5 bases from V and 3 bases from J; bases unmatched to any gene: 9. The CDR3 length is 17 residues. Germline V gives CDR1 MNHEY, CDR2 SMNVEV (reference sequence). CDR3 in amino acids: CASSPSSGRVVTDTQYF. CDR3 coding DNA: TGTGCCAGCAGTCCTTCTAGCGGGAGGGTCGTTACAGATACGCAGTATTTT.

V and J are TRBV11-2 and TRBJ2-5; TRBD1 might be the D (6 bases). The germline CDR1 and CDR2 sequences are SGHAT and FQNNGV. The CDR3 runs to 15 residues. Trimming removed 4 bases from V and 2 bases from J, with 14 bases in between. The CDR3 DNA is TGTGCCAGCAGCTCTAGGGGGACGCAACAAGAGACCCAGTACTTC. The encoded protein is CASSSRGTQQETQYF.

The chain has TRBV2 and TRBJ2-3; maybe TRBD1 (6 bases). The CDR3 loop spans 14 amino acids. Between the trimmed V and J ends, which lost 8 bases and 1 base, there was a span of 13 bases. Germline assignment: CDR1 SNHLY and CDR2 FYNNEI. CDR3 loop: CASAKGVGTDTQYF. For the CDR3, the DNA is TGTGCCAGCGCCAAGGGGGTGGGCACAGATACGCAGTATTTT.

V and J are TRBV10-2 and TRBJ1-2; D might be TRBD1 (5 bases). This CDR3 comprises 15 residues. The V end was cut by 2 bases, the J end by 6 bases, with 16 bases between. Germline lookup yields CDR1 WSHSY and CDR2 SAAADI. CDR3 DNA sequence: TGCGCCAGCAGTGAGGATCGGCAGGGCTGGAATGGCTACACCTTC. This codes for CASSEDRQGWNGYTF.

This sequence joins TRBV4-2 and TRBJ2-4; TRBD2 matches 8 bases. The length of the CDR3 is 17 residues. V shed 4 bases and J 5 bases; nucleotides not matched to a gene: 13. Germline V gene data show CDR1 as LGHNA and CDR2 as YNFKEQ. The CDR3 region has the DNA TGTGCCAGCAGCCCAGACATAGCGGGAACCAACGAAAACATTCAGTACTTC. Residues: CASSPDIAGTNENIQYF.

The chain carries TRBV3-1 (or the pseudogene TRBV3-2) and TRBJ1-6, with 10 positions matching TRBD1. V trimming: 6 bases; J trimming: 8 bases; junction bases outside the gene matches: 7. Germline CDR1 is LGHDT and CDR2 is YNNKEL (reference sequence). CDR3 size: 15 residues. The CDR3 DNA is TGTGCCAGCAGTTCCGGACAGGGGGGCCATTCACCCCTCCACTTT. It specifies CASSSGQGGHSPLHF.

CDR3 sequence (DNA): TGTGCCAGCAGCTTAACAGGGGCTCCGAGCACAGATACGCAGTATTTT. Its protein is CASSLTGAPSTDTQYF. This sequence joins TRBV7-9 and TRBJ2-3, with 7 bases aligning to TRBD1. V gave up 2 bases and J gave up 0 bases; unmatched junction bases: 5. The CDR3 consists of 16 residues. Per the germline V gene, CDR1 is SEHNR and CDR2 is FQNEAQ (reference sequence).

The chain carries TRBV3-1 (or the pseudogene TRBV3-2) and TRBJ1-5; D might be TRBD1 (5 bases). From germline, CDR1 is LGHDT and CDR2 YNNKEL (reference sequence). Trimming shortened V by 0 bases and J by 4 bases, and 7 bases separated the two germline ends. This CDR3 has 14 amino acids. CDR3 nucleotide sequence: TGTGCCAGCAGCCAAGATGGGGGGAATCAGCCCCAGCATTTT. Translated, it gives CASSQDGGNQPQHF.

A single count supports this clone. V and J are TRBV4-3 and TRBJ2-2; no definite D call. V was trimmed by 1 base and J by 1 base, leaving 7 bases between them. The CDR3 is 15 residues long. In germline, CDR1 is LGHNA, CDR2 YSLEER. CDR3 coding DNA: TGCGCCAGCAGCCAAGGCAGACTGAACACCGGGGAGCTGTTTTTT. Protein product: CASSQGRLNTGELFF.